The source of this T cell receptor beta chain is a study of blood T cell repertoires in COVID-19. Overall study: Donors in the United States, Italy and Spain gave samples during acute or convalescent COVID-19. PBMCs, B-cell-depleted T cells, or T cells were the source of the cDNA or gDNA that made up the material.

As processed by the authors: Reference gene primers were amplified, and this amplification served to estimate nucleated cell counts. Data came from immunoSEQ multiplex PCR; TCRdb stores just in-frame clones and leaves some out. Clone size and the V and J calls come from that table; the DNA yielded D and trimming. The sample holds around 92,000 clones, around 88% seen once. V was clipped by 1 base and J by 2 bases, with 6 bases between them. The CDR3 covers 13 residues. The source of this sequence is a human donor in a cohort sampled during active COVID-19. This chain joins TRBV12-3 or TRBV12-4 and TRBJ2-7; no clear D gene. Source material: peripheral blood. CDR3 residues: CASSLDSAYEQYF. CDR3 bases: TGTGCCAGCAGTTTAGATTCCGCCTACGAGCAGTACTTC.